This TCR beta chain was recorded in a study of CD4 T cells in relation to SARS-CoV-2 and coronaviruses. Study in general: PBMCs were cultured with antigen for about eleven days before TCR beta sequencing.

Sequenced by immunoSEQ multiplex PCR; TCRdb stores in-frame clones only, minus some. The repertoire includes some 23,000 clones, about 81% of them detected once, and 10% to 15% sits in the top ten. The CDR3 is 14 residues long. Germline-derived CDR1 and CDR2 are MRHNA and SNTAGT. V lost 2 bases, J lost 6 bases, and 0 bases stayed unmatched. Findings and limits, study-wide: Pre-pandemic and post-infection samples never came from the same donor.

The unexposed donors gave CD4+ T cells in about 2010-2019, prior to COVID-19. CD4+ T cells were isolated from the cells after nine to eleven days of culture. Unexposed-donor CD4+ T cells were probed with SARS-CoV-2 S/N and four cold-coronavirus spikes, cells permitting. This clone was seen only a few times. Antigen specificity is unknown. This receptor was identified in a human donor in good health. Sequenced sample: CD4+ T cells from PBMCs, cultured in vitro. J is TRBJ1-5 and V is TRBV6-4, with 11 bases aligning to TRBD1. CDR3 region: CASSDGTGGQPQHF. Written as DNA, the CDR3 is TGTGCCAGCAGTGACGGGACAGGGGGTCAGCCCCAGCATTTT.